Listed below are T cell receptor beta chains from one sample, sequenced in a study of CD4 and CD8 cells across lung adenocarcinoma regions. MiXCR, applied by TCRdb to the PCR reads, yields one record per CDR3 protein. The table has tens of thousands of distinct CDR3 sequences, under 65% seen once. The sequenced material came from CD4+ T cells from the center of a lung tumor. Receptors originate from a male donor with lung adenocarcinoma. The CD4 and CD8 labels of this study may be unreliable. The CDR3 runs from the conserved cysteine through the conserved F or W.

TRBJ2-5,TRBV4-1,CASSTSAQETQYF
TRBJ2-3,TRBV10-3,CARGLQAVITGEQYF
TRBJ2-2,TRBV7-9,CASSLTARPGTAGELFF
NA,TRBV27,CASRAEREGAYEQYF
TRBJ2-3,TRBV27,CAGRSSKDMQYF
TRBJ2-3,TRBV6-5,CASSYYLGDTQYF
TRBJ2-5,TRBV4-1,CASSQEQNWEEETQYF
TRBJ2-3,TRBV6-1,CARGRQTEDIQYF
TRBJ2-1,TRBV20-1,CSAERGGSSYNEQFF
TRBJ2-3,TRBV4-1,CASSLGTSDTQYF
TRBJ2-1,TRBV7-3,CASSLMDTRGPYNEQFF
TRBJ2-3,TRBV6-5,CASRYSGLLLKDIQYF
TRBJ1-5,TRBV6-5,CASSIQSNQPQHF
TRBJ2-1,TRBV10-2,CASTEDRTYTEQFF
TRBJ2-2,TRBV7-8,CASSLRLLANTGELFF
TRBJ2-3,TRBV4-1,CASSQGWGSGVTDTQYF
TRBJ2-1,TRBV7-2,CASSLGRLAGYNEQFF
TRBJ2-3,TRBV6-1,CASRGAGGGPEDTQYF
NA,TRBV6-1,CASMGQLEQYF
TRBJ2-5,TRBV10-2,CASSWGQGMSETQYF
NA,TRBV6-1,CASSAQAGVRSYEQYF
TRBJ2-3,TRBV12-3/TRBV12-4,CASSMERTDTQYF
TRBJ2-7,TRBV28,CASSLQPSSYEQYF
TRBJ2-3,TRBV5-4,CASSKGTGRTDTQYF
TRBJ2-2,TRBV7-6,CASSSPRGTINTGELFF
NA,TRBV30,CAWSVQGQETQYF
TRBJ2-6,TRBV6-1,CASSPPWSNELTF
TRBJ2-1,TRBV7-9,CASSLPGLANNEQFF
TRBJ1-4,TRBV6-1,CASSLGQLVNEKLFF
NA,TRBV27,CASSFRERETQYF
TRBJ2-1,TRBV5-1,CASSGTGAHNEQFF
TRBJ1-2,TRBV6-1,CASSEARDIYF
TRBJ1-2,TRBV6-5,CASRQGEGGYTF
TRBJ2-3,TRBV10-1,CASSASGMNTDALYF
TRBJ1-6,TRBV6-5,CASSYDNNSPLHF
TRBJ2-2,TRBV27,CASRMPAANGELFF
TRBJ2-5,TRBV6-5,CASSYGRVQGTQYF
TRBJ2-2,TRBV6-2/TRBV6-3,CASSRGLAGSNTGELFF
TRBJ1-5,TRBV25-1,CASSEGSSGKGPQHF
TRBJ2-3,TRBV6-1,CASSERSGLTDTQYF
TRBJ2-7,TRBV6-1,CASSEVSGATYEQYF
TRBJ2-3,TRBV6-1,CASSEHGAGDTQYF
NA,TRBV10-1,CASSESQGSETQYF
TRBJ2-2,TRBV6-2/TRBV6-3,CASSDTGTRNTGELFF
TRBJ2-1,TRBV12-5,CASGFGRADEQFF